Below, one TCR beta chain is given with its context. Antigen specificity is unknown. The record originates from a study of PD-1 blockade in classical Hodgkin lymphoma. Study-wide points: TCR diversity at baseline was reported to be reduced in newly diagnosed patients relative to healthy donors. Significant TCR diversity gains by C4D1 occurred in CD4+ but not CD8+ cells.

The length of the CDR3 is 15 residues. Trimming left V 0 bases short and J 1 base short, with 7 bases between. Germline V gene sequence: CDR1 SGHDN, CDR2 FVKESK. Noted time point: cycle 4 day 1 (C4D1), after more than 5 weeks of nivolumab. Each of the patients experienced relapse following autologous stem cell transplantation, and their brentuximab vedotin exposure differed. Produced via immunoSEQ multiplex PCR; TCRdb's table is partial and in-frame only. Of roughly 100,000 clones listed, over 85% are singletons. The chain uses TRBV14 and TRBJ1-5; D uncertain. The TCR was taken from a human donor with classical Hodgkin lymphoma. The source was peripheral blood mononuclear cells (PBMCs), collected before the fourth cycle of nivolumab. This CDR3 is CASSQEEESNQPQHF. The CDR3 DNA is TGTGCCAGCAGCCAAGAAGAGGAAAGCAATCAGCCCCAGCATTTT.